These 15 T cell receptor beta chains were all obtained from the same sample, sequenced in a study of PD-L1 blockade in urothelial cancer. Assay: immunoSEQ multiplex PCR; the TCRdb copy retains only in-frame clones and omits some. The sample holds 50,000 or so clones, around 86% seen once. Material: PBMCs, obtained around atezolizumab (anti-PD-L1) treatment. The receptors shown here come from a man between 60 and 75 years old with urothelial cancer.

The rearrangement uses TRBV4-3 and TRBJ1-3; D is possibly TRBD1 (6 bases). The V gene's germline CDR1 is LGHNA and CDR2 YSLEER. Trimming left V 0 bases short and J 3 bases short, with 18 bases between. The CDR3 length is 18 residues. This CDR3 reads CASSQELATGTFGNTIYF. Written as DNA, the CDR3 is TGCGCCAGCAGCCAAGAATTGGCCACAGGGACGTTTGGAAACACCATATATTTT.

This clone has only one observation. The chain recombines TRBV27 with TRBJ2-2, with D unclear. Per germline, CDR1 MNHEY and CDR2 SMNVEV (reference sequence). The ends were cut back, 1 base at V and 6 bases at J, with 3 bases in the middle. There are 12 residues in the CDR3. CDR3 protein: CASSLYSGELFF. CDR3 DNA: TGTGCCAGCAGTTTATACTCCGGGGAGCTGTTTTTT.

The V gene is TRBV6-1, the J gene TRBJ2-1, with TRBD1 matching over 10 bases. V lost 4 bases to trimming and J lost 5 bases; unmatched junction nucleotides: 8. This CDR3 has 16 amino acids. Per germline, CDR1 MNHNS and CDR2 SASEGT. CDR3 in DNA: TGTGCCAGCAGTGTACGCCGGGACAGGGGAAACAATGAGCAGTTCTTC. It translates to CASSVRRDRGNNEQFF.

This clone appeared once. The rearrangement uses TRBV13 and TRBJ1-2; TRBD1 aligns across 9 bases. The CDR3 is 14 residues long. Germline V lookup: CDR1 PRHDT, CDR2 FYEKMQ (reference sequence). V lost 2 bases, J lost 8 bases, and 6 bases stayed unmatched. The CDR3 spells CASSLTQGASGYTF. The DNA for the CDR3 is TGTGCCAGCAGCTTAACACAGGGGGCAAGCGGCTACACCTTC.

This clone is a singleton in its sample. CDR3: CASSEGGGTETQYF. CDR3 nucleotide sequence: TGTGCCAGCAGTGAGGGCGGGGGCACGGAGACCCAGTACTTC. The rearrangement joins TRBV6-1 to TRBJ2-5; a weak D match, TRBD2 (7 bases). The CDR3 runs 14 residues. The ends were cut back, 3 bases at V and 5 bases at J, with 13 bases in the middle. Germline CDR1 is MNHNS and CDR2 is SASEGT.

The V gene is TRBV6-5, the J gene TRBJ1-5; D may be TRBD1 (6 bases). This CDR3 has 15 residues. The V gene lost 2 bases and the J gene lost 2 bases, with 10 bases spanning the gap. Looked up from germline, CDR1 is MNHEY and CDR2 is SVGAGI. The CDR3 DNA reads as TGTGCCAGCAGTTACGCCAGGGGAGGCAATCAGCCCCAGCATTTT. Translated, it gives CASSYARGGNQPQHF.

This clone was observed a handful of times. The chain uses TRBV5-1 and TRBJ2-5; D gene unclear. Germline V CDR1 and CDR2: SGHRS, YFSETQ. V lost 2 bases and J lost 5, with 4 bases in between. CDR3 size: 11 residues. The CDR3 spells CASSFLETQYF. The CDR3 DNA follows: TGCGCCAGCAGCTTCCTTGAGACCCAGTACTTC.

Only one count was recorded for this clone. J is TRBJ2-1 and V is TRBV4-1; TRBD2 is a possible D gene (6 bases). From germline, CDR1 is MGHRA and CDR2 YSYEKL. The CDR3 has 16 amino acids. V was pared by 1 base and J by 3 bases, with 13 bases between. The CDR3 loop is CASSQGRGVIYNEQFF. The CDR3 coding sequence is TGCGCCAGCAGCCAAGGTCGCGGGGTTATCTACAATGAGCAGTTCTTC.

This rearrangement joins TRBV5-1 to TRBJ1-3; no clear D gene. The CDR3 sequence is 13 residues long. Germline CDR1 reads SGHRS; CDR2 reads YFSETQ. The V gene lost 4 bases and the J gene lost 6 bases, with 11 bases spanning the gap. CDR3 loop: CASSNQIENTIYF. The DNA of the CDR3 is TGCGCCAGCAGCAACCAGATTGAAAACACCATATATTTT. The variable domain in full, with the rest retrieved from reference TRBV5-1 and TRBJ1-3, is KAGVTQTPRYLIKTRGQQVTLSCSPISGHRSVSWYQQTPGQGLQFLFEYFSETQRNKGNFPGRFSGRQFSNSRSEMNVSTLELGDSALYLCASSNQIENTIYFGEGSWLTVV.

The V gene is TRBV4-1, the J gene TRBJ1-2; weak D call: TRBD1 (5 bases). The length of the CDR3 is 14 residues. V was trimmed by 1 base and J by 4 bases, leaving 10 bases between them. Germline values: CDR1 MGHRA, CDR2 YSYEKL. CDR3 coding DNA: TGCGCCAGCAGCCAAGTCGGGGGAGTCTATGGCTACACCTTC. This encodes CASSQVGGVYGYTF.

J is TRBJ1-5 and V is TRBV23-1, with D unresolved. TRBV23-1 is an open reading frame whose function is uncertain. The CDR3 contains 19 residues. Trimming took 2 bases from V and 2 from J, leaving 22 bases between them. Here the CDR3 DNA reads TGCGCCAGCAGTCAAACCGGGAAAGCCGTGTTGAATGGCAATCAGCCCCAGCATTTT. It specifies CASSQTGKAVLNGNQPQHF.

This sequence joins TRBV5-4 and TRBJ1-1; TRBD1 is a possible D gene (5 bases). The germline V gene has CDR1 SGHNT and CDR2 YYREEE (reference sequence). The V and J ends lost 4 bases and 0 bases respectively, with 10 bases between them. This CDR3 contains 14 residues. CDR3 sequence: CASSADRMNTEAFF. CDR3 DNA: TGTGCCAGCAGCGCAGACAGAATGAACACTGAAGCTTTCTTT.

In DNA, the CDR3 is TGTGCCAGCAGCGTAGGAGGCTTGTCGGCGGAGCAGTACTTC. Translating gives CASSVGGLSAEQYF. V is TRBV9 and J is TRBJ2-7; D gene unclear. CDR3 length: 14 amino acids. Trimming left V 0 bases short and J 7 bases short, with 14 bases between. Germline V gives CDR1 SGDLS, CDR2 YYNGEE.

The rearrangement uses TRBV7-2 and TRBJ1-1; 8 bases fit TRBD1. This CDR3 is 14 amino acids long. CDR1 and CDR2 from the germline V gene are SGHTA and FQGNSA. The ends lost 5 bases at V and 0 bases at J; junction bases unmatched: 2. For the CDR3, the DNA is TGTGCCAGCAGCCCGGGACAGGTGAACACTGAAGCTTTCTTT. Translating gives CASSPGQVNTEAFF.

V gene TRBV7-2 combines with J gene TRBJ2-2; TRBD1 is a possible D gene (5 bases). Looked up from germline, CDR1 is SGHTA and CDR2 is FQGNSA. The CDR3 has 17 amino acids. The V end lost 1 base, the J end lost 7 bases, and 19 bases lay between the germline ends. CDR3 in DNA: TGTGCCAGCAGCTTAGGAATAGGGGCAGGGTCCGGCGGGGAGCTGTTTTTT. It codes for CASSLGIGAGSGGELFF.